The clone carrying this T cell receptor (beta chain) was recorded once. Its antigen remains unidentified. The PCR had 60 Vbeta and 13 Jbeta primers. The method was immunoSEQ multiplex PCR; TCRdb's version includes in-frame clones alone and lacks a portion of them. Found here are over 50,000 clones, around 62% of them singletons; the top ten hold 17%. This sample was included in a study of cytomegalovirus exposure and HLA in healthy donors. The CDR3 length is 12 residues. The germline V gene encodes CDR1 MNHNS and CDR2 SASEGT. After removal of 8 bases from V and 16 bases from J, the junction contained 12 bases not matched to a gene. Findings and limits, study-wide: A previous analysis found most TCR beta V segments productive roughly 87% or roughly 30% of the time. A list of roughly 160 TCR beta chains associated with cytomegalovirus was given.

Sequenced sample: PBMCs. V is TRBV6-1 and J is TRBJ2-1; 9 bases map to TRBD1. The origin of this receptor is a man aged 35-49 years in good health and CMV-seropositive. The DNA for the CDR3 is TGTGCCAGCCGGGACAGGGAGTTATTATCATTCTTC. Translated: CASRDRELLSFF.